This TCR beta chain stems from a study of T cells in Graves' hyperthyroidism and ophthalmopathy (dated by TCRdb to the late 2010s). At the level of the whole study: Peripheral blood samples were taken at the time of initial diagnosis, prior to any treatment. To identify distinguishing TCR V-J signatures, a discovery cohort of around 100 patients was used, comprising some 45 with Graves' ophthalmopathy and some 60 with stable Graves' hyperthyroidism. According to the paper, TCR Vbeta CDR3 sequencing was carried out on 135 peripheral blood samples, which came from some 41 ophthalmopathy, some 73 hyperthyroidism and about 17 progressor patients. In addition, the study compared T-cell repertoires in thyroid tissue and in blood from a handful of Graves' hyperthyroidism patients. The 100 discovery patients were randomly split 7:3 into training and test sets. After sampling, hyperthyroidism patients received methimazole starting at 30 mg daily, and ophthalmopathy patients received high-dose intravenous methylprednisolone. Prospective prediction of ophthalmopathy was tested in an independent validation cohort consisting of under 20 hyperthyroidism patients and around 17 patients who later progressed to ophthalmopathy. Beyond this particular receptor, the publication reports: A 13 V-J signature model separated ophthalmopathy from stable hyperthyroidism, with approximately 87% sensitivity and about 81% specificity in cross-validation and 80%/75% in testing. In validation, the model predicted progression to ophthalmopathy a median of about 6 months before onset, with roughly 71% sensitivity and roughly 72% specificity. Sample size was not statistically predetermined, and blinding of investigators to group allocation was not performed. Most expanded thyroid clonotypes (frequency above 0.001) were also found in blood, which suggests that blood repertoires may mirror thyroid immune responses.

The germline V gene (reference sequence) specifies LGHDT as CDR1 and YNNKEL as CDR2. Reading from cysteine to phenylalanine, the CDR3 counts 13 amino acids. Only CDR3 DNA remains: 39 bases, in frame from the first base. V was cut back by 0 bases and J by 5 bases, leaving a gap of 7 bases between them. Graves' hyperthyroidism was defined as stable when no progression to ophthalmopathy occurred over 18 months of follow-up. Hyperthyroidism patients were newly diagnosed, had a disease duration of under 2 months, and were aged 18 to 65 years. Any patient with an uncontrolled infection, another autoimmune disease, pregnancy or lactation was excluded. Diagnoses were based on clinical symptoms, serum thyroxine and TRAb, thyroid ultrasound and orbital computed tomography. PBMCs were separated from approximately 9.9 ml of fresh peripheral blood using Ficoll-Paque density gradient centrifugation. Total RNA was extracted with Trizol reagent, and quality was checked on an Agilent 2100 Bioanalyzer.

Note on this clonotype: Its antigen has not been determined. No much larger clone exists at a distance of one base, and base qualities are not known.

The TCR beta CDR3 regions were amplified from the RNA transcripts. The first round of RT-PCR for the TCR CDR3 was performed with the HTBI primer set and the Qiagen OneStep RT-PCR kit. Libraries were constructed in a second round of multiplex PCR, after which size selection and purification were carried out. Libraries were sequenced paired-end with 100 bp reads on an Illumina HiSeq2000. The source study handled its data this way. SOAPnuke was used to process the raw data, throwing out any read that contained adapters or uncalled bases, had a mean Phred below 15, or lacked an exact constant-primer or identifier match. COPE v1.2.5 was used to merge the high-quality paired reads, and each unique nucleotide sequence was defined as a clonotype. MiTCR v1.1 was used to align clonotypes to the IMGT TRBV, TRBD and TRBJ reference segments. Only V-J combinations with frequency above 0.0001, covering 98% to 99.2% of repertoires, were analysed. The TCS score was defined as the ratio of F50 (clonal expansion) to E x V (chaos), calculated using BLOSUM62-based TCRdist between CDR3 peptides within each V-J. Welch's t-statistics and random forest reduced around 550 V-J features to 13, which were used in a naive Bayes classifier (R e1071). TCRdb reran the public reads through fastp at Q25 and MiXCR, keeping productive beta chains. A single entry per CDR3 protein holds the most common genes and DNA from its merged rows. These V and J calls originate from TCRdb's pipeline instead of the authors' own analysis. This sample is represented by 350,000 or so distinct CDR3 sequences; roughly a fifth of them were singletons. The ten biggest clones cover over 45% of the sample.

This TCR derives from a woman between 50 and 59 years old with Graves' hyperthyroidism. The receptor chain draws on TRBV3-1 and TRBJ1-2; the D gene remains uncertain. The specimen sequenced was blood. The CDR3 region has the sequence CASSQDRSYGYTF. The DNA is TGTGCCAGCAGCCAAGATAGGAGTTATGGCTACACCTTC.